A selection of T cell receptor beta chains follows, all from one sample in a study of blood T cell repertoires in COVID-19. Assay used: immunoSEQ multiplex PCR; TCRdb lists only in-frame clones, some missing. This table has around 280,000 clones, around nine tenths appearing once. The specimen was peripheral blood. The source of these receptors is a man in his 70s with acute or convalescent COVID-19. CDR3s include the opening cysteine and the closing phenylalanine or tryptophan. Size is omitted from some rows. Given values are once, few, many or a class for expanded clones.

J: TRBJ2-3; V: TRBV5-5; size: NA; CDR3: CASSFWLAGGRSDTQYF
J: TRBJ2-3; V: TRBV29-1; size: NA; CDR3: CSVELLGGLAVLDTQYF
J: TRBJ2-5; V: TRBV5-1; size: few; CDR3: CASSLQGQETQYF
J: TRBJ1-2; V: TRBV6-6; size: NA; CDR3: CASTLTGVGYTF
J: TRBJ1-5; V: TRBV6-6; size: NA; CDR3: CASNLRLPNQPQHF
J: TRBJ2-7; V: TRBV7-2; size: NA; CDR3: CASSRGQGTYEQYF
J: TRBJ2-7; V: TRBV27; size: NA; CDR3: CASSLGQGFTYEQYF
J: TRBJ2-1; V: TRBV30; size: NA; CDR3: CAWSVTGDEQFF
J: TRBJ2-3; V: TRBV19; size: few; CDR3: CASTKGRPGSSTDTQYF
J: TRBJ2-7; V: TRBV6-5; size: once; CDR3: CASIRTGGYTTQYF
J: TRBJ1-1; V: TRBV3-1/TRBV3-2; size: NA; CDR3: CASSHGQNTEAFF
J: TRBJ1-1; V: TRBV5-8; size: NA; CDR3: CASSSGRENTEAFF
J: TRBJ1-5; V: TRBV27; size: NA; CDR3: CASSFMGEQPQHF
J: TRBJ2-1; V: TRBV7-3; size: NA; CDR3: CASSLSAGTGGRFF
J: TRBJ2-5; V: TRBV30; size: NA; CDR3: CAWSRGQGPQETQYF
J: TRBJ1-5; V: TRBV3-1/TRBV3-2; size: NA; CDR3: CASSQGAENNQPQHF
J: TRBJ1-5; V: TRBV6-5; size: NA; CDR3: CASSRDSNSNQPQHF
J: TRBJ2-1; V: TRBV3-1/TRBV3-2; size: NA; CDR3: CASRGGHGEQFF
J: TRBJ2-2; V: TRBV6-5; size: NA; CDR3: CASSYHSNTGELFF
J: TRBJ2-7; V: TRBV6-5; size: once; CDR3: CASSYSTRYEQYF
J: TRBJ1-4; V: TRBV24-1; size: few; CDR3: CATSDRDRDEKLFF
J: TRBJ1-6; V: TRBV11-2; size: NA; CDR3: CASSPRDNPSDNSPLHF
J: TRBJ2-7; V: TRBV2; size: NA; CDR3: CASSVYVGGSEQYF
J: TRBJ2-2; V: TRBV4-1; size: NA; CDR3: CASSQVLAGINTGELFF
J: TRBJ2-3; V: TRBV19; size: NA; CDR3: CASSMTGVGDTQYF
J: TRBJ2-1; V: TRBV3-1/TRBV3-2; size: NA; CDR3: CASSLGLVDEQFF
J: TRBJ1-4; V: TRBV28; size: NA; CDR3: CASSPLTGRIYEKLFF
J: TRBJ1-1; V: TRBV30; size: NA; CDR3: CAWSVTSNTEAFF
J: TRBJ1-2; V: TRBV28; size: many; CDR3: CASSLEGFRSWRTF
J: TRBJ1-3; V: TRBV11-2; size: NA; CDR3: CASSLERSGNTIYF
J: TRBJ2-7; V: TRBV19; size: NA; CDR3: CASSMRGPGSYEQYF
J: TRBJ2-1; V: TRBV10-1; size: NA; CDR3: CASSASSYNEQFF
J: TRBJ1-1; V: TRBV19; size: NA; CDR3: CASRTGGGRGTEAFF
J: TRBJ2-7; V: TRBV11-3; size: NA; CDR3: CASSLSGSRDEQYF
J: TRBJ1-2; V: TRBV3-1/TRBV3-2; size: NA; CDR3: CASSREGSGYTF